These 22 T cell receptor beta chains share one sample of origin, sequenced in a study of CD8+ T cells in alopecia areata. In each case, RNA was isolated and then reverse transcribed into cDNA as the sequencing template. The assay was immunoSEQ multiplex PCR, and TCRdb's table has in-frame clones only and misses some. The sample consists of 170,000 or so clones, about 60% of them appearing once. Treatment meaning: oral pan-JAK inhibitor, 5-10 mg twice daily. Material: CD8+ T cells sorted from blood, obtained at week 24, from a patient treated with tofacitinib. These receptor sequences come from a human donor with alopecia areata.

This clone was observed a handful of times. The V call is TRBV29-1, the J call TRBJ1-1; 7 nucleotides match TRBD1. This CDR3 is built from 13 residues. J lost 2 bases, V lost 6 bases, and 6 bases had no gene match. Per germline, CDR1 SQVTM and CDR2 ANQGSEA. CDR3 residues: CSVRTGRNTEAFF. For the CDR3, the DNA is TGCAGCGTGCGGACAGGAAGAAACACTGAAGCTTTCTTT.

The J gene is TRBJ2-3, the V gene TRBV2, with a weak D call TRBD1 (5 bases). The V gene lost 7 bases and the J gene lost 5 bases, with 10 bases spanning the gap. Germline CDR1 SNHLY, CDR2 FYNNEI. The CDR3 spans 12 residues. The CDR3 nucleotides are TGTGCCAGCACGGCAGGGTTAGATACGCAGTATTTT. Translated: CASTAGLDTQYF.

The V and J genes are TRBV6-6 and TRBJ1-1, with D possibly matching TRBD1 (6 bases). The CDR3 is made up of 14 amino acids. V lost 4 bases and J lost 1, with 10 bases in between. The germline V gene has CDR1 MNHNY and CDR2 SVGAGI (reference sequence). The CDR3 DNA is TGTGCCAGCAGTTTAGGGGGTTCGAACACTGAAGCTTTCTTT. It yields the protein CASSLGGSNTEAFF.

This clone was seen only a few times. This sequence joins TRBV15 and TRBJ2-1; D uncertain. The V gene lost 1 base and the J gene lost 10 bases, with 11 bases spanning the gap. Germline-derived CDR1 and CDR2 are LNHNV and YYDKDF (reference sequence). There are 13 residues in the CDR3. This CDR3 reads CATSRGSRPEQFF. The CDR3 DNA sequence: TGTGCCACCAGCAGAGGGTCCAGGCCGGAGCAGTTCTTC.

This clone was observed a handful of times. The V and J genes are TRBV7-9 and TRBJ2-5; D is perhaps TRBD1 (6 bases). This CDR3 has 14 amino acids. Looked up from germline, CDR1 is SEHNR and CDR2 is FQNEAQ (reference sequence). The germline V and J ends were trimmed by 6 bases and 5 bases, with 16 bases remaining between them. The CDR3 DNA is TGTGCCAGCAGTCGCCCCGAGAGGGGGGAGACCCAGTACTTC. Translation: CASSRPERGETQYF.

This clone occurred a few times. This CDR3 is also generated by other DNA sequences in the sample. The chain has TRBV14 and TRBJ2-1; D possibly corresponds to TRBD2 (5 bases). V was pared by 1 base and J by 4 bases, with 5 bases between. Germline V CDR1 and CDR2: SGHDN, FVKESK. This CDR3 has 13 residues. The CDR3, as DNA: TGTGCCAGCAGCCAAGGAGGGTACAATGAGCAGTTCTTC. It is translated as CASSQGGYNEQFF.

This clone was seen more than once but under ten times. The V gene is TRBV4-1, the J gene TRBJ2-7; the D is unclear. Trimming cost V 0 bases and J 5 bases, with 14 bases left between them. Germline V gene data show CDR1 as MGHRA and CDR2 as YSYEKL. The length of the CDR3 is 15 residues. The CDR3 DNA is TGCGCCAGCAGCCAAGATGGTCTGAGAAGCGACGAGCAGTACTTC. Its translation is CASSQDGLRSDEQYF.

The DNA for the CDR3 is TGTGCCTGGAGTGCGGGTCGCGAGCAGTACTTC. It specifies CAWSAGREQYF. The gene calls are TRBV30 and TRBJ2-7, with D hard to call. Germline CDR1 and CDR2: GTSNPN and SVGIG (reference sequence). CDR3 size: 11 residues. Trimming left V 1 base short and J 6 bases short, with 7 bases between.

The chain carries TRBV16 and TRBJ1-2, with a tentative D call TRBD1 (5 bases). The V gene's germline CDR1 is KGHSY and CDR2 FQNENV. The CDR3 loop spans 12 amino acids. V lost 2 bases, J lost 8 bases, and 9 bases lay in between. This chain's CDR3 is CASSQKGMGYTF. DNA of the CDR3: TGTGCCAGCAGCCAAAAGGGGATGGGCTACACCTTC.

The rearrangement links TRBV7-6 to TRBJ2-1; 9 nucleotides match TRBD2. Looked up from germline, CDR1 is SGHVS and CDR2 is FNYEAQ. Unmatched junction bases numbered 10, after V lost 5 bases and J lost 5 bases. The CDR3 runs 16 residues. The CDR3 region has the DNA TGTGCCAGCAGCCTAACCGGCGGGGGGGCCCACAATGAGCAGTTCTTC. Translated: CASSLTGGGAHNEQFF.

CDR3 in DNA: TGTGCCAGTAGCGGGGGGGCCGGCACAGATACGCAGTATTTT. It translates to CASSGGAGTDTQYF. The chain is built from TRBV7-9 and TRBJ2-3; 11 nucleotides agree with TRBD2. Germline V CDR1 and CDR2: SEHNR, FQNEAQ (reference sequence). Trimming took 9 bases from V and 1 from J; bases not matched to a gene: 3. The CDR3 length is 14 residues. Full variable domain (outside the CDR3, taken from reference TRBV7-9 and TRBJ2-3): DTGVSQNPRHKITKRGQNVTFRCDPISEHNRLYWYRQTLGQGPEFLTYFQNEAQLEKSRLLSDRFSAERPKGSFSTLEIQRTEQGDSAMYLCASSGGAGTDTQYFGPGTRLTVL.

This clone has more than one count but fewer than ten. The chain has TRBV27 and TRBJ2-1; 13 bases are a match to TRBD2. Germline V gene sequence: CDR1 MNHEY, CDR2 SMNVEV (reference sequence). This CDR3 has 15 amino acids. Trimming at V came to 8 bases and at J to 8 bases, leaving 9 bases not matched to a gene. CDR3 in amino acids: CASGQTSGGADEQFF. The CDR3 DNA reads as TGTGCCAGCGGACAAACTAGCGGGGGGGCCGATGAGCAGTTCTTC.

CDR3 coding DNA: TGCGCCAGCACCTCCCAGAGCGAGTGGGCCGGGACCCAGTACTTC. Its protein product is CASTSQSEWAGTQYF. This chain links TRBV5-1 with TRBJ2-5; the D is unclear. V was pared by 6 bases and J by 7 bases, with 22 bases between. CDR3 length: 15 residues. CDR1 and CDR2 from the germline V gene are SGHRS and YFSETQ.

This sequence joins TRBV29-1 and TRBJ1-2, with unresolved D. CDR1 is SQVTM and CDR2 is ANQGSEA in the germline V gene. The V end was cut by 3 bases, the J end by 1 base, with 9 bases between. The CDR3 sequence is 13 residues long. Here the CDR3 reads CSVDNGFNYGYTF. The CDR3 DNA reads TGCAGCGTTGACAATGGGTTTAACTATGGCTACACCTTC.

Details on this clone: This CDR3 is also generated by other DNA sequences in the sample. The rearrangement uses TRBV5-6 and TRBJ1-5; D possibly corresponds to TRBD1 (5 bases). CDR1 is SGHDT and CDR2 is YYEEEE in the germline V gene. Trimming stripped 0 bases from V and 7 bases from J, with 5 bases between. This CDR3 has 12 amino acids. This chain's CDR3 is CASSLGDQPQHF. DNA of the CDR3: TGTGCCAGCAGCTTGGGGGACCAGCCCCAGCATTTT.

This clone was counted between two and nine times. The chain joins TRBV5-6 to TRBJ1-2; possibly TRBD1 for D (5 bases). Trimming took off 3 bases at V and 4 bases at J, with 10 bases between the two ends. The length of the CDR3 is 13 residues. Per the germline V gene, CDR1 is SGHDT and CDR2 is YYEEEE. CDR3 residues: CASSYRTSYGYTF. CDR3 bases: TGTGCCAGCAGCTACCGGACAAGCTATGGCTACACCTTC. Based on the CDR3 plus reference TRBV5-6 and TRBJ1-2, the full variable domain is DAGVTQSPTHLIKTRGQQVTLRCSPKSGHDTVSWYQQALGQGPQFIFQYYEEEERQRGNFPDRFSGHQFPNYSSELNVNALLLGDSALYLCASSYRTSYGYTFGSGTRLTVV.

The V gene is TRBV9, the J gene TRBJ2-5; a weak D match, TRBD1 (6 bases). The CDR3 is 16 amino acids. V was cut by 2 bases and J by 0 bases, with 14 bases left in between. Germline CDR1 is SGDLS and CDR2 is YYNGEE. The CDR3 loop reads CASSVGTSMYQETQYF. For the CDR3, the DNA is TGTGCCAGCAGCGTCGGGACATCTATGTACCAAGAGACCCAGTACTTC.

V usage is TRBV27 and J usage is TRBJ2-5, with 10 bases aligning to TRBD1. Germline CDR1 and CDR2: MNHEY and SMNVEV (reference sequence). The CDR3 length is 14 residues. The V segment lost 6 bases and the J segment 0 bases; nucleotides outside the gene matches: 1. CDR3 amino acids: CASRTGGNQETQYF. The CDR3 DNA is TGTGCCAGCAGGACAGGGGGCAACCAAGAGACCCAGTACTTC.

The chain has TRBV7-2 and TRBJ2-7; 7 bases are shared with TRBD2. Germline V gene lookup returns CDR1 SGHTA and CDR2 FQGNSA. With 5 bases clipped from V and 0 bases from J, the junction kept 10 bases outside the gene matches. There are 16 residues in the CDR3. The CDR3: CASSLLSGDFSYEQYF. CDR3 in DNA: TGTGCCAGCAGCCTCTTGAGCGGGGACTTCTCCTACGAGCAGTACTTC. Drawing the rest from reference TRBV7-2 and TRBJ2-7, the complete variable domain is GAGVSQSPSNKVTEKGKDVELRCDPISGHTALYWYRQSLGQGLEFLIYFQGNSAPDKSGLPSDRFSAERTGGSVSTLTIQRTQQEDSAVYLCASSLLSGDFSYEQYFGPGTRLTVT.

The rearrangement links TRBV30 to TRBJ1-2, with TRBD1 identical over 11 bases. Germline V lookup: CDR1 GTSNPN, CDR2 SVGIG (reference sequence). The CDR3 runs to 13 residues. V dropped 2 bases and J dropped 6; count of bases not matched to a gene: 2. For the CDR3, the DNA is TGTGCCTGGAGTACGGGACAGGGGGATGGCTACACCTTC. Encoded protein: CAWSTGQGDGYTF. Drawing the rest from reference TRBV30 and TRBJ1-2, the complete variable domain is SQTIHQWPATLVQPVGSPLSLECTVEGTSNPNLYWYRQAAGRGLQLLFYSVGIGQISSEVPQNLSASRPQDRQFILSSKKLLLSDSGFYLCAWSTGQGDGYTFGSGTRLTVV.

This chain uses TRBV20-1 with TRBJ2-7; unclear D gene. The germline V gene encodes CDR1 DFQATT and CDR2 SNEGSKA (reference sequence). This CDR3 is 11 amino acids long. Trimming took off 4 bases at V and 0 bases at J, with 4 bases between the two ends. CDR3 nucleotide sequence: TGCAGTGCTATCCACTCCTACGAGCAGTACTTC. This codes for CSAIHSYEQYF.

The rearrangement links TRBV27 to TRBJ1-5; D remains ambiguous. Germline loops: CDR1 MNHEY, CDR2 SMNVEV (reference sequence). Deletions cut 5 bases from V and 3 bases from J, with 5 bases between. CDR3 size: 12 residues. The CDR3 sequence is CASSPNNQPQHF. As DNA, the CDR3 is TGTGCCAGCAGTCCCAACAATCAGCCCCAGCATTTT.